What follows are 19 T cell receptor beta chains derived from one specimen sequenced in a study of spatial heterogeneity in lung cancer (dated by TCRdb to between 2018 and 2021). Library preparation used 5' RACE. This sample was sequenced with a NextSeq 500. In-frame beta chains were kept once TCRdb had trimmed the public reads at Q25 with fastp and called clones with MiXCR. Each record represents a unique CDR3 protein, reported with the most common genes and DNA among its rows. Recorded for this sample are more than 25,000 distinct CDR3 sequences; approximately 5.6% of them occurred a single time. 22% of the sample is held by the ten biggest clonotypes. The time point label corresponds to: blood at routine non-recurrence follow-up after resection. For TCR sequencing, whole RNA was extracted from tumor and nontumor lung tissue, or from cryopreserved PBMC samples, and no cell sorting was done. This specimen consisted of PBMCs, obtained at follow-up. The receptors originated from a male donor with early-stage non-small cell lung cancer.

This clonotype came up a few times. This chain joins TRBV5-1 and TRBJ2-1; TRBD1 matches 9 bases. Germline CDR1 is SGHRS and CDR2 is YFSETQ. V was clipped by 3 bases and J by 0 bases; unmatched bases: 7. This CDR3 comprises 17 residues. The CDR3 loop reads CASSSTGGGSSYNEQFF. DNA of the CDR3: TGCGCCAGCAGCTCCACAGGGGGCGGGAGCTCCTACAATGAGCAGTTCTTC.

In the case of this clonotype: A read error is possible here, since a much larger clone lies one base away. The chain combines TRBV7-8 with TRBJ2-5; TRBD1 is a possible D gene (6 bases). The CDR3 consists of 14 residues. Germline CDR1 reads SGHVS; CDR2 reads FQNEAQ. The CDR3 nucleotides are TGTGGCAGCAGCTTGGGGGCCGTCCAAGAGACCCAGTACTTC. Protein sequence: CGSSLGAVQETQYF.

This clonotype was detected many times. V is TRBV5-1 and J is TRBJ2-2; D is possibly TRBD2 (5 bases). Trimming left V 4 bases short and J 9 bases short, with 16 bases between. CDR1 is SGHRS and CDR2 is YFSETQ in the germline V gene. The CDR3 consists of 14 residues. CDR3 bases: TGCGCCAGCAGCGCGAGATACCTAGCCCGGGAGCTGTTTTTT. The encoded protein is CASSARYLARELFF.

This clonotype was counted ten times or more. The CDR3 coding sequence is TGTGCCAGCAGCCCGGGGACAGGCAATCAGCCCCAGCATTTT. Translation gives CASSPGTGNQPQHF. This chain uses TRBV12-3 or TRBV12-4 with TRBJ1-5; 7 nucleotides align to TRBD1. J gave up 2 bases and V 6 bases, and 4 bases lay outside the gene matches. The CDR3 has 14 residues.

This clonotype was counted only a few times. The chain combines TRBV4-3 with TRBJ1-2; D unresolved. V dropped 1 base and J dropped 2 bases, with 5 bases sitting between them. Germline values: CDR1 LGHNA, CDR2 YSLEER. The CDR3 is made up of 13 amino acids. Here the CDR3 reads CASSQVVNYGYTF. CDR3 bases: TGCGCCAGCAGCCAAGTGGTCAACTATGGCTACACCTTC.

The CDR3 reads CASSAVQVPYEQYF. CDR3 nucleotides: TGTGCCAGCAGTGCAGTACAGGTCCCCTACGAGCAGTACTTC. The gene calls are TRBV6-1 and TRBJ2-7, with a possible D match to TRBD1 (5 bases). This CDR3 region has 14 residues. Germline V gene lookup returns CDR1 MNHNS and CDR2 SASEGT. Trimming stripped 4 bases from V and 2 bases from J, with 12 bases between.

This chain links TRBV7-9 with TRBJ1-1; weak D call: TRBD1 (6 bases). Germline CDR1 reads SEHNR; CDR2 reads FQNEAQ (reference sequence). CDR3 length: 15 residues. V lost 5 bases, J lost 1 base, and 14 bases lay in between. CDR3 sequence reads: CASSKATGRNTEAFF. CDR3 nucleotide sequence: TGTGCCAGCAGCAAAGCGACAGGACGGAACACTGAAGCTTTCTTT.

This clonotype was seen at least ten times. The rearrangement uses TRBV7-6 and TRBJ1-2, with a tentative D call TRBD1 (6 bases). The CDR3 has 15 amino acids. The V gene lost 3 bases and the J gene lost 3 bases, with 14 bases spanning the gap. Germline CDR1 SGHVS, CDR2 FNYEAQ. For the CDR3, the DNA is TGTGCCAGCAGCTTCCCTCAGGGGCGCGACTATGGCTACACCTTC. It is translated as CASSFPQGRDYGYTF.

Sample share makes this clonotype medium-sized (0.01 to 0.1%). This chain links TRBV29-1 with TRBJ2-3; 8 positions match TRBD2. The V and J ends lost 7 bases and 4 bases, in that order; junction bases with no gene match: 7. This CDR3 contains 13 residues. Germline V gene lookup returns CDR1 SQVTM and CDR2 ANQGSEA. The CDR3 is CSADSGTADTQYF. CDR3 nucleotide sequence: TGCAGCGCCGATAGCGGGACCGCAGATACGCAGTATTTT.

This chain uses TRBV12-3 or TRBV12-4 with TRBJ2-2; perhaps TRBD1 as D (6 bases). The CDR3 totals 15 residues. The ends were cut back, 6 bases at V and 0 bases at J, with 11 bases in the middle. The CDR3 protein is CASSPGTSNTGELFF. The CDR3 bases are TGTGCCAGCAGCCCCGGGACATCGAACACCGGGGAGCTGTTTTTT.

This clonotype occurred many times. The genes are TRBV27 and TRBJ2-2; D unresolved. There are 13 residues in the CDR3. From germline, CDR1 is MNHEY and CDR2 SMNVEV (reference sequence). V was shortened by 6 bases and J by 6 bases, with 11 bases between the two germline ends. CDR3 nucleotides: TGTGCCAGCAGCAAACCAGGACCCGGGGAGCTGTTTTTT. It encodes CASSKPGPGELFF.

This clonotype is medium-sized. The V call is TRBV6-5, the J call TRBJ1-6; perhaps TRBD1 as D (5 bases). Trimming left V 5 bases short and J 7 bases short, with 12 bases between. CDR3 length: 14 amino acids. Germline CDR1 and CDR2: MNHEY and SVGAGI. CDR3 protein: CASSPRVFNSPLHF. The CDR3 DNA reads TGTGCCAGCAGTCCCAGGGTTTTCAATTCACCCCTCCACTTT.

This clonotype was recorded at least ten times. J is TRBJ2-2 and V is TRBV18; tentative D call: TRBD2 (6 bases). Germline V gives CDR1 KGHSH, CDR2 LQKENI. The ends were cut back, 3 bases at V and 5 bases at J, with 10 bases in the middle. The CDR3 is 14 amino acids. The CDR3, as DNA: TGTGCCAGCTCACCCCGACTAGAAACCGGGGAGCTGTTTTTT. Amino acid sequence: CASSPRLETGELFF.

This clonotype was seen many times. The rearrangement uses TRBV6-6 and TRBJ1-5; perhaps TRBD1 as D (6 bases). V was trimmed by 4 bases and J by 7 bases, leaving 17 bases between them. Germline V CDR1 and CDR2: MNHNY, SVGAGI (reference sequence). This CDR3 is built from 15 residues. CDR3 DNA sequence: TGTGCCAGCAGTTCCCAGAAACAGGGAGCCCAGCCCCAGCATTTT. Translating it yields CASSSQKQGAQPQHF.

This clonotype was detected only a few times. One junction end disagrees with the germline gene, perhaps due to a read error. The chain couples TRBV9 to TRBJ1-5; 9 bases map to TRBD1. Germline V gene lookup returns CDR1 SGDLS and CDR2 YYNGEE. This CDR3 spans 14 amino acids. CDR3 sequence: CVSSGGTGSQPQHF. CDR3 nucleotide sequence: TGTGTCAGCAGCGGCGGGACAGGGAGTCAGCCCCAGCATTTT.

This clonotype was counted many times. The gene calls are TRBV11-3 and TRBJ2-5; D remains unclear. The CDR3 is made up of 13 amino acids. CDR1 and CDR2 (germline): SGHNT, YENEEA. Trimming shortened V by 4 bases and J by 3 bases, and 9 bases separated the two germline ends. CDR3 residues: CASSSIMEETQYF. As DNA, the CDR3 is TGTGCCAGCAGCTCCATAATGGAAGAGACCCAGTACTTC.

This clonotype was found a few times. This chain connects TRBV9 to TRBJ2-7; 7 nucleotides align to TRBD1. V gave up 4 bases and J gave up 2 bases; unmatched junction bases: 6. From germline, CDR1 is SGDLS and CDR2 YYNGEE. This CDR3 has 14 residues. The CDR3 is CASSRGQPAYEQYF. Here the CDR3 DNA reads TGTGCCAGCAGCCGGGGACAGCCCGCCTACGAGCAGTACTTC.

This clonotype was detected ten times or more. The rearrangement links TRBV7-3 to TRBJ2-1; D not resolved. The CDR3 totals 15 residues. The germline V gene encodes CDR1 SGHTA and CDR2 FQGTGA. The V gene lost 2 bases and the J gene lost 7 bases, with 15 bases spanning the gap. Written as DNA, the CDR3 is TGTGCCAGCAGCTTACATCCCGACGTTGTAAATGAGCAGTTCTTC. Translation: CASSLHPDVVNEQFF.

This chain joins TRBV27 and TRBJ1-1; tentatively, D is TRBD1 (6 bases). The V and J ends lost 8 bases and 2 bases respectively, with 12 bases between them. Germline-derived CDR1 and CDR2 are MNHEY and SMNVEV (reference sequence). This CDR3 has 13 residues. The CDR3 here is CASCRDTNTEAFF. DNA for the CDR3: TGTGCCAGCTGTCGGGACACCAACACTGAAGCTTTCTTT.